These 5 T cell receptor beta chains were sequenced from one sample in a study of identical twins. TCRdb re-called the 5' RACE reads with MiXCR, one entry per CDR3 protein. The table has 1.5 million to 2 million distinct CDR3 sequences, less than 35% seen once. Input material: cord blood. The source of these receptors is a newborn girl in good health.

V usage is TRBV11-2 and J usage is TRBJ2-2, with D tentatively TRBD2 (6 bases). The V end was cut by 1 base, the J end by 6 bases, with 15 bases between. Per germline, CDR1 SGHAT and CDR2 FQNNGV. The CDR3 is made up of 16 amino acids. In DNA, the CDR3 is TGTGCCAGCAGCTTAGTGTTCTTAGGAGGGGCCGGGGAGCTGTTTTTT. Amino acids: CASSLVFLGGAGELFF.

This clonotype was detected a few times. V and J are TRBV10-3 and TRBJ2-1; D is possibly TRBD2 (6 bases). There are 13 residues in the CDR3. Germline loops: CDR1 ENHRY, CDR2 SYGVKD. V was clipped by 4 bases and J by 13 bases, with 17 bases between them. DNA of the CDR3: TGTGCCATCAGTGTAGAGCTAGCGCGCGATCAGTTCTTC. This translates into CAISVELARDQFF.

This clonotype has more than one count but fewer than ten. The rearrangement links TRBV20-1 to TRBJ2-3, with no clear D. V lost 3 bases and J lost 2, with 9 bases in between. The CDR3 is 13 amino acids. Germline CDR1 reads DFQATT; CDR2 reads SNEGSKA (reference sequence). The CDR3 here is CSASSRATDTQYF. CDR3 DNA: TGCAGTGCTAGCTCCAGAGCCACAGATACGCAGTATTTT.

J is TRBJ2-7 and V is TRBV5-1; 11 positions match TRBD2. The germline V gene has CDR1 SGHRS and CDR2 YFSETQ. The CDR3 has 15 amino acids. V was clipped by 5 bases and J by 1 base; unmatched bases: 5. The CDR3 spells CASRSTSGKSYEQYF. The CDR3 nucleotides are TGCGCCAGCAGATCGACTAGCGGGAAATCCTACGAGCAGTACTTC.

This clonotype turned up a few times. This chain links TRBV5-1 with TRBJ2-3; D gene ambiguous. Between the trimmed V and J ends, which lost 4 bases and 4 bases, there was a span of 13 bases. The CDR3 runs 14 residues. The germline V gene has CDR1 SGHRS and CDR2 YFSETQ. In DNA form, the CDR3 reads TGCGCCAGCAGCCTGTTCCCTTCGGCAGATACGCAGTATTTT. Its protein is CASSLFPSADTQYF.